These 21 T cell receptor beta chains were sequenced from one sample in a study of T cells in tumors after PD-1 blockade. Assay: immunoSEQ multiplex PCR; the TCRdb copy retains only in-frame clones and omits some. Of 45,000 to 60,000 clones listed, 65% to 80% were seen once; the top ten hold about 9.3%. The sample in question was PBMCs, obtained before anti-PD-1 therapy. The receptors stem from a human donor with advanced basal cell or squamous cell carcinoma (not recorded which).

This clone was recorded many times. The chain is built from TRBV6-5 and TRBJ1-5; TRBD1 might be the D (5 bases). The CDR3 extends over 14 amino acids. CDR1 is MNHEY and CDR2 is SVGAGI in the germline V gene. The ends were cut back, 7 bases at V and 0 bases at J, with 10 bases in the middle. DNA of the CDR3: TGTGCCAGCATGGGACTCAATAGCAATCAGCCCCAGCATTTT. Amino acid sequence: CASMGLNSNQPQHF.

The chain carries TRBV28 and TRBJ1-2; 7 bases match TRBD1. Trimming took 10 bases from V and 7 from J; bases not matched to a gene: 6. The CDR3 spans 11 residues. Germline CDR1 MDHEN, CDR2 SYDVKM. As DNA, the CDR3 is TGTGCCACCCTGACAGGGTCTGGCTACACCTTC. Translation gives CATLTGSGYTF.

The table lists this clone with a few counts. The CDR3 DNA is TGTGCCACCAGTGATGCTGTAGCTGGGGAGCAGTACTTC. Translated, it gives CATSDAVAGEQYF. This chain joins TRBV24-1 and TRBJ2-7; D remains ambiguous. Germline V gene data show CDR1 as KGHDR and CDR2 as SFDVKD. Trimming stripped 3 bases from V and 7 bases from J, with 12 bases between. CDR3 length: 13 residues.

The chain links TRBV2 to TRBJ1-2; TRBD1 is a possible D gene (6 bases). Looked up from germline, CDR1 is SNHLY and CDR2 is FYNNEI. This CDR3 has 15 residues. V gave up 10 bases and J gave up 6 bases, with 24 bases separating them. The DNA for the CDR3 is TGTGCCACTGGATTGGAATCCAGGGGAGTCGATGGCTACACCTTC. This gives the protein CATGLESRGVDGYTF.

The rearrangement joins TRBV5-1 to TRBJ2-1; the match to TRBD2 covers 12 bases. The V gene end was trimmed by 6 bases and the J gene end by 3 bases; junction bases not matched to a gene: 13. The CDR3 covers 18 residues. CDR1 is SGHRS, CDR2 YFSETQ, per germline. CDR3 in amino acids: CASNKGSSGRADYNEQFF. The CDR3 DNA sequence: TGCGCCAGCAACAAAGGGTCTAGCGGGAGGGCCGACTACAATGAGCAGTTCTTC.

This clone has just a few counts. The V gene is TRBV25-1, the J gene TRBJ1-2, with 11 bases fitting TRBD1. The germline gives CDR1 MGHDK, CDR2 SYGVNS. J gave up 4 bases and V 5 bases, and 3 bases lay outside the gene matches. CDR3 size: 14 residues. CDR3: CASSRGQGVYGYTF. The CDR3 DNA is TGTGCCAGCAGTCGGGGACAGGGGGTCTATGGCTACACCTTC.

This sequence joins TRBV29-1 and TRBJ2-5, with 9 positions matching TRBD2. The CDR3 length is 14 residues. Germline-derived CDR1 and CDR2 are SQVTM and ANQGSEA. J was trimmed by 4 bases and V by 4 bases; bases with no gene match: 7. The CDR3 coding sequence is TGCAGCGTTGGGGCTAGCGGGATGTCAGAGACCCAGTACTTC. This codes for CSVGASGMSETQYF.

This rearrangement joins TRBV6-5 to TRBJ2-7; tentative D call: TRBD2 (6 bases). The germline V gene encodes CDR1 MNHEY and CDR2 SVGAGI. The ends were cut back, 2 bases at V and 3 bases at J, with 8 bases in the middle. The CDR3 sequence is 13 residues long. The DNA of the CDR3 is TGTGCCAGCAGTTACCCGGGACTCTACGAGCAGTACTTC. Its translation is CASSYPGLYEQYF.

This chain connects TRBV27 to TRBJ1-5; D not certain. The CDR3 totals 13 residues. Germline loops: CDR1 MNHEY, CDR2 SMNVEV (reference sequence). V was cut by 5 bases and J by 5 bases, with 10 bases left in between. The CDR3 nucleotides are TGTGCCAGCAGTCAACGCGCTGATCAGCCCCAGCATTTT. Translating it yields CASSQRADQPQHF.

The chain uses TRBV19 and TRBJ1-1; D is perhaps TRBD1 (5 bases). Trimming took 6 bases from V and 4 from J, leaving 21 bases between them. The germline CDR1 and CDR2 sequences are LNHDA and SQIVND (reference sequence). CDR3 length equals 16 residues. CDR3 protein: CASSNTFQGGVTEAFF. The DNA for the CDR3 is TGTGCCAGTAGCAATACTTTCCAGGGTGGTGTCACTGAAGCTTTCTTT.

This clone was counted ten times or more. The chain has TRBV2 and TRBJ1-1; the match to TRBD1 covers 7 bases. Looked up from germline, CDR1 is SNHLY and CDR2 is FYNNEI. After removal of 8 bases from V and 0 bases from J, the junction contained 6 bases not matched to a gene. CDR3 length: 14 amino acids. CDR3 region: CASRQGQMNTEAFF. In DNA form, the CDR3 reads TGTGCCAGCCGACAGGGCCAAATGAACACTGAAGCTTTCTTT.

This clone was seen a handful of times. The chain combines TRBV9 with TRBJ2-2, with D perhaps matching TRBD2 (7 bases). The CDR3 totals 15 residues. Germline V gene lookup returns CDR1 SGDLS and CDR2 YYNGEE. V shed 3 bases and J shed 6 bases, with 15 bases lying between them. The chain's CDR3 is CASSAAGHGAGELFF. CDR3 DNA sequence: TGTGCCAGCAGCGCAGCGGGACATGGGGCCGGGGAGCTGTTTTTT.

The chain is built from TRBV12-3 or TRBV12-4 and TRBJ1-1; no reliable D call. The CDR3 is 12 amino acids. V was clipped by 6 bases and J by 4 bases, with 9 bases between them. CDR3: CASRGPGTEAFF. The CDR3 DNA reads TGTGCCAGCAGAGGCCCTGGCACTGAAGCTTTCTTT.

The chain couples TRBV5-6 to TRBJ2-7, with D perhaps TRBD2 (6 bases). There are 16 residues in the CDR3. The germline V and J ends were trimmed by 1 base and 5 bases, with 19 bases remaining between them. Germline values: CDR1 SGHDT, CDR2 YYEEEE. CDR3 sequence: CASSLSGAGTSHEQYF. The CDR3 DNA reads TGTGCCAGCAGCTTGTCTGGAGCTGGGACTTCCCACGAGCAGTACTTC.

This chain links TRBV4-2 with TRBJ2-7; 9 bases agree with TRBD2. This CDR3 is 15 amino acids long. Germline values: CDR1 LGHNA, CDR2 YNFKEQ. V shed 0 bases, J shed 6 bases, and the junction held 6 bases outside the gene matches. This CDR3 is CASSQDASGMGEQYF. For the CDR3, the DNA is TGTGCCAGCAGCCAAGACGCTAGCGGGATGGGCGAGCAGTACTTC.

This clone was picked up one time. The CDR3 coding sequence is TGTGCCAGCCGCCCTTACCCACAGGCGCAGCCCCAGCATTTT. Translation gives CASRPYPQAQPQHF. The chain recombines TRBV27 with TRBJ1-5; TRBD1 is a possible D gene (5 bases). The CDR3 consists of 14 residues. Looked up from germline, CDR1 is MNHEY and CDR2 is SMNVEV (reference sequence). Deletions cut 8 bases from V and 7 bases from J, with 18 bases between.

This sequence joins TRBV3-1 (or the pseudogene TRBV3-2) and TRBJ2-7; TRBD1 matches 7 bases. The CDR3 length is 14 residues. V was clipped by 4 bases and J by 3 bases; unmatched bases: 6. Germline V gene data show CDR1 as LGHDT and CDR2 as YNNKEL (reference sequence). The CDR3 is CASSLHGDSYEQYF. The CDR3 coding sequence is TGTGCCAGCAGCCTACACGGGGACAGCTACGAGCAGTACTTC.

This sequence joins TRBV3-1 (or the pseudogene TRBV3-2) and TRBJ2-2, with 9 bases aligning to TRBD2. Germline CDR1 reads LGHDT; CDR2 reads YNNKEL (reference sequence). This CDR3 spans 15 amino acids. J was trimmed by 5 bases and V by 4 bases; bases with no gene match: 5. CDR3 coding DNA: TGTGCCAGCAGCCGTAGCGGGAGACGAACCGGGGAGCTGTTTTTT. Its protein is CASSRSGRRTGELFF.

The J gene is TRBJ1-2, the V gene TRBV5-5, with D unclear. Deletions cut 4 bases from V and 7 bases from J, with 23 bases between. The germline gives CDR1 SGHKS, CDR2 YYEKEE (reference sequence). The CDR3 has 16 residues. CDR3 sequence: CASSDTIRDSGSGYTF. The DNA for the CDR3 is TGTGCCAGCAGCGACACTATAAGGGATAGCGGGAGTGGCTACACCTTC.

This chain uses TRBV7-6 with TRBJ1-1; 7 positions agree with TRBD1. V was clipped by 3 bases and J by 5 bases; unmatched bases: 9. This CDR3 has 15 residues. In germline, CDR1 is SGHVS, CDR2 FNYEAQ. CDR3 protein: CASSLGGQVWTEAFF. The CDR3 nucleotides read TGTGCCAGCAGCTTGGGTGGACAGGTATGGACTGAAGCTTTCTTT.

This clone counts as medium-sized. The rearrangement links TRBV7-9 to TRBJ2-2; unclear D gene. CDR1 is SEHNR, CDR2 FQNEAQ, per germline (reference sequence). The CDR3 is made up of 15 amino acids. The V gene lost 5 bases and the J gene lost 0 bases, with 10 bases spanning the gap. CDR3 residues: CASSITKTNTGELFF. For the CDR3, the DNA is TGTGCCAGCAGCATCACTAAAACGAACACCGGGGAGCTGTTTTTT. The variable domain in full, with the rest retrieved from reference TRBV7-9 and TRBJ2-2, is DTGVSQNPRHKITKRGQNVTFRCDPISEHNRLYWYRQTLGQGPEFLTYFQNEAQLEKSRLLSDRFSAERPKGSFSTLEIQRTEQGDSAMYLCASSITKTNTGELFFGEGSRLTVL.